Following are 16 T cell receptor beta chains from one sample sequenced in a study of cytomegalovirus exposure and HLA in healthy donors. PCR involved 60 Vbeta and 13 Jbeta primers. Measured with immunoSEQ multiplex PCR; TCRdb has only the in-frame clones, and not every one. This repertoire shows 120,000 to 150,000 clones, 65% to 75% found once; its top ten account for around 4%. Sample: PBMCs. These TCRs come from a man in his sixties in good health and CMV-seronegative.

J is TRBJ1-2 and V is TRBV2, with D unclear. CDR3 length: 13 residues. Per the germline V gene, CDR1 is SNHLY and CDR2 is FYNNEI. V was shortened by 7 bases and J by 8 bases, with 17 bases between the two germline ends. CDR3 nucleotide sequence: TGTGCCAGCACTCTGGACCCGGGCGGGGGCTACACCTTC. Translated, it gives CASTLDPGGGYTF.

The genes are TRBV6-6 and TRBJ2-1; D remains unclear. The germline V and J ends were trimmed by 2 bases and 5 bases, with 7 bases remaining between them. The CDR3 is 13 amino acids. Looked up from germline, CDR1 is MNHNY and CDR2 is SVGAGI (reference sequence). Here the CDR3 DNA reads TGTGCCAGCAGTTACCGAGCTAACAATGAGCAGTTCTTC. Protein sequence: CASSYRANNEQFF.

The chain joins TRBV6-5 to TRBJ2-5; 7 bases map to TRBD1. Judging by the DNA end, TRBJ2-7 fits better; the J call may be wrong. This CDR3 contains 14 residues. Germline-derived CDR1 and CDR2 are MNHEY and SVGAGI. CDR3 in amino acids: CASRGTASPYEQYF. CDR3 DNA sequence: TGTGCCAGCAGAGGGACAGCGAGTCCCTACGAGCAGTACTTC.

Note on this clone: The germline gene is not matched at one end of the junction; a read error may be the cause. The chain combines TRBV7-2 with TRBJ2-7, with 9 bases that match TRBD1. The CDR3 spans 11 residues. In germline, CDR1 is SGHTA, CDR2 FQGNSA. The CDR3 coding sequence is TGTGCCAGCAGCTCAGGGGACAGGGTGGACTTC. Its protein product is CASSSGDRVDF.

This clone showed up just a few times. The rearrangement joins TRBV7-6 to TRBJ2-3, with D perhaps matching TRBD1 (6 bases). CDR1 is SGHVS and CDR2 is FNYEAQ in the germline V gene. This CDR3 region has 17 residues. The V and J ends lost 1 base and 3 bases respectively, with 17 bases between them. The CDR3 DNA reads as TGTGCCAGCAGCTTAGGATTGGTACAGGGAGATACAGATACGCAGTATTTT. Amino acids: CASSLGLVQGDTDTQYF.

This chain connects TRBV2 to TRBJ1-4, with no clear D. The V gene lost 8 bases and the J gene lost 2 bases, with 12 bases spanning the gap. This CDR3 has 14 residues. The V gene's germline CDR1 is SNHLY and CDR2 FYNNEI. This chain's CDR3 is CASRPVGTNEKLFF. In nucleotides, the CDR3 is TGTGCCAGCCGGCCTGTGGGCACTAATGAAAAACTGTTTTTT.

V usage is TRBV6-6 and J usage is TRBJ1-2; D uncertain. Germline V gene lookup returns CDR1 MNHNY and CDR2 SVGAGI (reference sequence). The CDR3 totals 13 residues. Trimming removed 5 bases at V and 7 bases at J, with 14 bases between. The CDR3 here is CASSRPQVVGYTF. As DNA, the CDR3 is TGTGCCAGCAGTCGGCCCCAGGTAGTTGGCTACACCTTC.

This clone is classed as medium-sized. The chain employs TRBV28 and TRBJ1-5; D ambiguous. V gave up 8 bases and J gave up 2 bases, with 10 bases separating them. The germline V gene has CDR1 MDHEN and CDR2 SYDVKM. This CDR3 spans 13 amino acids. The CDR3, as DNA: TGTGCCAGCCAGTGGAGGGGCAATCAGCCCCAGCATTTT. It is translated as CASQWRGNQPQHF.

This chain's CDR3 is CASSPGDQETQYF. The CDR3 nucleotides read TGTGCCAGCTCACCAGGAGATCAAGAGACCCAGTACTTC. The chain is built from TRBV18 and TRBJ2-5; D not resolved. CDR3 length equals 13 residues. Trimming cost V 2 bases and J 2 bases, with 6 bases left between them. Germline V gives CDR1 KGHSH, CDR2 LQKENI. Looking up the rest from reference TRBV18 and TRBJ2-5 gives the full variable domain: NAGVMQNPRHLVRRRGQEARLRCSPMKGHSHVYWYRQLPEEGLKFMVYLQKENIIDESGMPKERFSAEFPKEGPSILRIQQVVRGDSAAYFCASSPGDQETQYFGPGTRLLVL.

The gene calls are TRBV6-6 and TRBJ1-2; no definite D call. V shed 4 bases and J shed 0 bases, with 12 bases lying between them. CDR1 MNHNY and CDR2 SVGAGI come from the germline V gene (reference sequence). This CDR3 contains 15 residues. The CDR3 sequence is CASSLASDANYGYTF. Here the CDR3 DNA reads TGTGCCAGCAGTTTAGCGTCCGATGCTAACTATGGCTACACCTTC.

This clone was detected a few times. The CDR3 spells CASTPGLAGGEQFF. In DNA, the CDR3 is TGTGCCAGTACCCCGGGACTAGCGGGAGGCGAGCAGTTCTTC. The J gene is TRBJ2-1, the V gene TRBV19; TRBD2 agrees at 15 bases. Per germline, CDR1 LNHDA and CDR2 SQIVND (reference sequence). V gave up 7 bases and J gave up 10 bases; unmatched junction bases: 5. This CDR3 contains 14 residues.

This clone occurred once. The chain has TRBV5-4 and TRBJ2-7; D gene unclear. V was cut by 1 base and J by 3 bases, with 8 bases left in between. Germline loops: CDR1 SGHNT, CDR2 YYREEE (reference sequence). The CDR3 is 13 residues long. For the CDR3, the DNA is TGTGCCAGCAGCTTGAACACGCTCTACGAGCAGTACTTC. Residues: CASSLNTLYEQYF.

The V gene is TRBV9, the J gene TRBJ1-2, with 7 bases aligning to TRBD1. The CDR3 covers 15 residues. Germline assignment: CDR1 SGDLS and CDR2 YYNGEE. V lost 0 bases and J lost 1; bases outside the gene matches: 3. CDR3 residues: CASSVGQGVNYGYTF. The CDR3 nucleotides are TGTGCCAGCAGCGTAGGGCAGGGGGTTAACTATGGCTACACCTTC. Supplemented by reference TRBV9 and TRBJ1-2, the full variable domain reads DSGVTQTPKHLITATGQRVTLRCSPRSGDLSVYWYQQSLDQGLQFLIQYYNGEERAKGNILERFSAQQFPDLHSELNLSSLELGDSALYFCASSVGQGVNYGYTFGSGTRLTVV.

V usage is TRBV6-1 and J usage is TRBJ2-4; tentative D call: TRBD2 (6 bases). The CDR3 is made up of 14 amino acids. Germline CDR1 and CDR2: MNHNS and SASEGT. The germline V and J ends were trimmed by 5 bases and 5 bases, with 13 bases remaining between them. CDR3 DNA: TGTGCCAGCAGTCAGCGGGTTTTCGAAAACATTCAGTACTTC. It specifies CASSQRVFENIQYF.

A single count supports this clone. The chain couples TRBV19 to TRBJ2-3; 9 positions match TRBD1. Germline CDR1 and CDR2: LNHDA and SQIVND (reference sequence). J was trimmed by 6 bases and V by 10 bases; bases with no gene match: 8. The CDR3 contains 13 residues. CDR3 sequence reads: CATGDRVEDTQYF. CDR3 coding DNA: TGTGCCACCGGGGACAGGGTAGAGGATACGCAGTATTTT.

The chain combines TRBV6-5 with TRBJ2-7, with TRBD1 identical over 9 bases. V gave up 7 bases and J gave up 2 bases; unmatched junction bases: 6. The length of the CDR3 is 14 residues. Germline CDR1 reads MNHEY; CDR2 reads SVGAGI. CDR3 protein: CASTSGQGTYEQYF. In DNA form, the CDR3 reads TGTGCCAGCACCTCTGGACAGGGGACCTACGAGCAGTACTTC.